The rows below give T cell receptor beta chains drawn from one sample of a study of graft-versus-host responses after intestinal transplantation. Generated by immunoSEQ multiplex PCR, the TCRdb table keeps only in-frame clones and is missing some. The data show some 120,000 clones, approximately 94% seen once. The antigens these receptors bind are not known. The starting material was unstimulated CD4+ T cells sorted from spleen or lymph node cells, obtained before intestinal transplant. These receptors were collected from a human donor who received an intestinal transplant. The CDR3 runs from the conserved cysteine through the conserved F or W. A D gene is named only where the DNA matches it firmly. Part of the rows lack a size; the others show once, few, many or a class for expanded clones.

. | TRBJ2-2 | TRBV9 | . | CASSVEGAGELFF | TGTGCCAGCAGCGTAGAGGGGGCCGGGGAGCTGTTTTTT
. | TRBJ1-5 | TRBV10-1 | few | CASSDRANQPQHF | TGCGCCAGCAGTGACCGGGCAAATCAGCCCCAGCATTTT
TRBD1 | TRBJ1-6 | TRBV27 | . | CASKPQGDISPLHF | TGTGCCAGCAAGCCCCAGGGGGATATATCACCCCTCCACTTT
TRBD1 | TRBJ1-6 | TRBV6-5 | . | CASSGGQGFSPLHF | TGTGCCAGCAGTGGTGGACAGGGGTTCTCACCCCTCCACTTT
. | TRBJ2-7 | TRBV10-2 | . | CASSDYNYEQYF | TGCGCCAGCAGTGATTACAACTACGAGCAGTACTTC
TRBD1 | TRBJ2-3 | TRBV12-5 | . | CASGPDRGDTQYF | TGTGCTAGTGGCCCCGACAGGGGAGATACGCAGTATTTT
TRBD2 | TRBJ2-2 | TRBV5-5 | . | CASSRALAGADTGELFF | TGTGCCAGCAGCCGGGCCCTAGCGGGAGCAGACACCGGGGAGCTGTTTTTT
. | TRBJ2-5 | TRBV5-4 | once | CASSPPGWGETQYF | TGTGCCAGCAGCCCACCCGGTTGGGGGGAGACCCAGTACTTC
TRBD1 | TRBJ2-7 | TRBV5-1 | . | CASSKGQGFFHEQYF | TGCGCCAGCAGCAAGGGACAGGGATTCTTCCACGAGCAGTACTTC
TRBD1 | TRBJ2-3 | TRBV2 | . | CASSIPGQGGGDTQYF | TGTGCCAGCAGTATTCCGGGACAGGGTGGGGGGGATACGCAGTATTTT
. | TRBJ1-2 | TRBV11-2 | . | CASSLEGPGSGYGYTF | TGTGCCAGCAGCTTAGAGGGTCCGGGGTCAGGCTATGGCTACACCTTC
TRBD1 | TRBJ1-3 | TRBV11-3 | . | CATQGTASGNTIYF | TGTGCCACCCAGGGGACAGCCTCTGGAAACACCATATATTTT
. | TRBJ1-2 | TRBV9 | . | CASSNPRETGGYGYTF | TGTGCCAGCAGCAATCCCCGGGAGACTGGAGGCTATGGCTACACCTTC
TRBD2 | TRBJ2-3 | TRBV7-8 | . | CASSYSSGLAGTDTQYF | TGTGCCAGCAGCTATAGCTCCGGACTAGCGGGCACAGATACGCAGTATTTT
TRBD1 | TRBJ1-6 | TRBV5-4 | . | CASSLGAGRGYNSPLHF | TGTGCCAGCAGCTTGGGTGCTGGCAGGGGGTATAATTCACCCCTCCACTTT
. | TRBJ2-7 | TRBV18 | few | CASSPIQGSDEQYF | TGTGCCAGCTCACCGATCCAGGGGTCGGACGAGCAGTACTTC
TRBD1 | TRBJ2-7 | TRBV9 | . | CASSLGQESSYEQYF | TGTGCCAGCAGCCTGGGACAGGAGAGCTCCTACGAGCAGTACTTC
TRBD1 | TRBJ2-2 | TRBV5-1 | . | CASSWDRANTGELFF | TGCGCCAGCAGCTGGGACAGGGCGAACACCGGGGAGCTGTTTTTT
. | TRBJ1-6 | TRBV6-1 | . | CASSEVLLGLNSPLHF | TGTGCCAGCAGTGAAGTATTGCTGGGGCTGAATTCACCCCTCCACTTT
. | TRBJ1-1 | TRBV11-2 | once | CASSLVGLNTEAFF | TGTGCCAGCAGCTTAGTAGGGCTGAACACTGAAGCTTTCTTT
. | TRBJ1-5 | TRBV20-1 | . | CSARRGFAQHF | TGCAGTGCTAGACGAGGATTTGCCCAGCATTTT
. | TRBJ1-1 | TRBV19 | . | CASSTPGEAFF | TGTGCCAGTAGTACCCCGGGAGAAGCTTTCTTT
. | TRBJ2-3 | TRBV5-4 | . | CASSLDYTDTQYF | TGTGCCAGCAGCTTGGACTACACAGATACGCAGTATTTT
. | TRBJ2-2 | TRBV18 | . | CASSPETNTGELFF | TGTGCCAGCTCACCGGAGACAAACACCGGGGAGCTGTTTTTT
TRBD1 | TRBJ2-7 | TRBV11-2 | . | CASSGGQGEKQYF | TGTGCCAGCAGCGGTGGACAGGGTGAGAAGCAGTACTTC
. | TRBJ2-3 | TRBV5-6 | . | CASSNQKGEGTQYF | TGTGCCAGCAGCAATCAAAAGGGGGAAGGTACGCAGTATTTT
. | TRBJ2-2 | TRBV2 | . | CASGYRNTGELFF | TGTGCCAGCGGCTACAGAAACACCGGGGAGCTGTTTTTT
TRBD1 | TRBJ2-1 | TRBV9 | . | CASSPIIGQGLGSYNEQFF | TGTGCCAGCAGCCCAATCATAGGACAGGGTTTGGGCTCCTACAATGAGCAGTTCTTC
. | TRBJ2-5 | TRBV2 | . | CASITEARLGTQYF | TGTGCCAGCATAACTGAAGCGAGACTCGGGACCCAGTACTTC
TRBD2 | TRBJ2-5 | TRBV7-3 | . | CASSSSGGETQYF | TGTGCCAGCAGCTCTAGCGGGGGGGAGACCCAGTACTTC
TRBD1 | TRBJ1-2 | TRBV2 | . | CASSVRTGGGYTF | TGTGCCAGCAGTGTTAGGACAGGGGGCGGCTACACCTTC
. | TRBJ2-1 | TRBV5-1 | . | CASYEGGPDEQFF | TGCGCCAGCTATGAGGGGGGGCCCGATGAGCAGTTCTTC
. | TRBJ2-3 | TRBV29-1 | . | CSVVDKAPGSAQYF | TGCAGCGTCGTTGACAAGGCCCCCGGGAGTGCGCAGTATTTT
TRBD1 | TRBJ2-5 | TRBV12-5 | . | CASGLDSGRGTTQYF | TGTGCTAGTGGTTTGGATTCTGGCAGGGGGACGACCCAGTACTTC
. | TRBJ1-1 | TRBV7-2 | . | CASSSHMNTEAFF | TGTGCCAGCAGCTCCCACATGAACACTGAAGCTTTCTTT
TRBD2 | TRBJ2-7 | TRBV7-2 | . | CASSSLAGAIEQYF | TGTGCCAGCAGCTCCTTAGCGGGGGCCATCGAGCAGTACTTC